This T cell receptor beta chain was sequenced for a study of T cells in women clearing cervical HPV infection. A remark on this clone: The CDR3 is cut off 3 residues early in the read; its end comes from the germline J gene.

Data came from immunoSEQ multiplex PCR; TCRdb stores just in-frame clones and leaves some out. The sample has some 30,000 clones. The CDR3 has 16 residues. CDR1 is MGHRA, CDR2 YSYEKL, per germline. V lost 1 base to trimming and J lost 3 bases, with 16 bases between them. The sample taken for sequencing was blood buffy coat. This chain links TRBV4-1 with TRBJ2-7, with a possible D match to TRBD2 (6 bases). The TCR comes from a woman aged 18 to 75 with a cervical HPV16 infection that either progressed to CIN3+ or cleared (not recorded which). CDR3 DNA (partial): TGCGCCAGCAGCCAAGCCCCGGGACTTAACCTCTACGAG. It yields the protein CASSQAPGLNLYE. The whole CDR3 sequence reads CASSQAPGLNLYEQYF.